These T cell receptor beta chains were read from a single sample in a study of response to subunit inactivated influenza vaccine. A single record per CDR3 protein comes from TCRdb applying MiXCR to the RT-PCR reads. The table lists 600,000 to 850,000 distinct CDR3 sequences, less than 15% of them singletons. This sample comprised PBMCs from blood, obtained around 15 days before vaccination. The origin of the receptors is a man in his fifties or sixties who received an inactivated influenza vaccine. Each CDR3 is given with its conserved first and last residue. A D gene is named only where the DNA matches it firmly. Size is omitted from some rows. Given values are once, few, many or a class for expanded clones.

TRBJ2-1,NA,TRBV3-1,NA,CASSQPSSAGFSYNEQFF,TGTGCCAGCAGCCAGCCCTCCTCAGCAGGGTTCTCCTACAATGAGCAGTTCTTC
TRBJ2-5,few,TRBV28,NA,CASRFSSPHWTQYF,TGTGCCAGCAGGTTTTCAAGCCCCCATTGGACCCAGTACTTC
TRBJ2-7,NA,TRBV7-9,NA,CASLSGRDVDEQYF,TGTGCCAGCCTCTCGGGCAGGGACGTCGATGAGCAGTACTTC
TRBJ1-2,few,TRBV15,TRBD1,CATSRDLGTEYGYTF,TGTGCCACCAGCAGAGATCTTGGGACAGAGTATGGCTACACCTTC
TRBJ2-2,many,TRBV7-9,NA,CASSFPGQTYTGELFF,TGTGCCAGCAGCTTCCCCGGACAGACGTACACCGGGGAGCTGTTTTTT
TRBJ2-3,few,TRBV5-5,NA,CASSLVVRLGAPVDTQYF,TGTGCCAGCAGCTTAGTGGTTAGACTAGGGGCTCCGGTAGATACGCAGTATTTT
TRBJ2-5,NA,TRBV28,TRBD1,CASQGTVQETQYF,TGTGCCAGCCAAGGGACAGTTCAAGAGACCCAGTACTTC
TRBJ2-3,few,TRBV29-1,TRBD2,CSVEGLAGGIDTQYF,TGCAGCGTTGAAGGGCTAGCGGGAGGAATAGATACGCAGTATTTT
TRBJ2-7,NA,TRBV20-1,NA,CSATRQGVYEQYF,TGCAGTGCTACTAGACAAGGAGTCTACGAGCAGTACTTC
TRBJ2-2,NA,TRBV4-3,NA,CASMDSNTGELFF,TGCGCCAGCATGGACTCAAACACCGGGGAGCTGTTTTTT
TRBJ1-3,NA,TRBV3-1,NA,CASSQDKIGGGDTIYF,TGTGCCAGCAGCCAAGATAAGATTGGCGGTGGGGACACCATATATTTT
TRBJ2-2,many,TRBV6-5,NA,CASSYSGRTNTGELFF,TGTGCCAGCAGTTACTCGGGCAGGACGAACACCGGGGAGCTGTTTTTT
TRBJ2-1,many,TRBV5-1,NA,CASSRDRYNEQFF,TGTGCCAGCAGCCGCGACAGGTACAATGAGCAGTTCTTC
TRBJ2-1,NA,TRBV6-5,NA,CASSYSGVSYNEQFF,TGTGCCAGCAGTTACTCGGGAGTCTCCTACAATGAGCAGTTCTTC